Following are 24 T cell receptor beta chains from one sample sequenced in a study of cytomegalovirus exposure and HLA in healthy donors. The PCR was carried out with 60 Vbeta primers and 13 Jbeta primers. Some clones are missing from TCRdb's copy, which holds only in-frame ones; the method was immunoSEQ multiplex PCR. The table shows some 170,000 clones, with roughly three quarters occurring only once. Material for sequencing was PBMCs. Receptors originate from a male donor in good health and CMV-seronegative.

The chain links TRBV4-2 to TRBJ1-4; D unclear. V lost 3 bases to trimming and J lost 0 bases, with 11 bases between them. CDR1 is LGHNA, CDR2 YNFKEQ, per germline. CDR3 length: 16 residues. CDR3 sequence: CASSQAVLATNEKLFF. The CDR3 DNA reads as TGTGCCAGCAGCCAGGCCGTGTTGGCAACTAATGAAAAACTGTTTTTT.

This clone was counted a single time. This chain links TRBV6-5 with TRBJ2-7; TRBD2 aligns across 9 bases. The CDR3 is 16 residues long. CDR1 is MNHEY, CDR2 SVGAGI, per germline. The V and J ends lost 0 bases and 2 bases, in that order; junction bases with no gene match: 5. The CDR3 nucleotides read TGTGCCAGCAGTTACTCGGTGCCTAGCGGGACCTACGAGCAGTACTTC. It is translated as CASSYSVPSGTYEQYF.

The chain recombines TRBV30 with TRBJ1-4; TRBD1 matches at 9 bases. V dropped 3 bases and J dropped 8; count of bases not matched to a gene: 7. Germline CDR1 GTSNPN, CDR2 SVGIG (reference sequence). This CDR3 spans 14 amino acids. For the CDR3, the DNA is TGTGCCTGGAGGGGGACAGGGTGGAACGAAAAACTGTTTTTT. Translated: CAWRGTGWNEKLFF.

This chain joins TRBV5-1 and TRBJ1-4, with 9 nucleotides matching TRBD1. CDR1 is SGHRS, CDR2 YFSETQ, per germline. The CDR3 totals 15 residues. Unmatched junction bases numbered 4, after V lost 0 bases and J lost 7 bases. CDR3 region: CASSLGDRDGEKLFF. CDR3 bases: TGCGCCAGCAGCTTGGGGGACAGGGATGGTGAAAAACTGTTTTTT.

The table lists this clone with a count of one. The rearrangement uses TRBV6-5 and TRBJ2-2; 10 nucleotides align to TRBD1. Trimming took 4 bases from V and 6 from J; bases not matched to a gene: 8. The CDR3 length is 16 residues. Germline assignment: CDR1 MNHEY and CDR2 SVGAGI. In nucleotides, the CDR3 is TGTGCCAGCAGTTCCGACAGGGGGCTCTCACCCGGGGAGCTGTTTTTT. Its translation is CASSSDRGLSPGELFF.

This rearrangement joins TRBV25-1 to TRBJ2-5, with TRBD2 matching over 11 bases. CDR1 and CDR2 (germline): MGHDK, SYGVNS. The junction had 7 bases not matched to a gene; V was cut back by 6 bases and J by 1 base. This CDR3 is built from 16 residues. As DNA, the CDR3 is TGTGCCAGCAGCAAGGGACTAGCGGCCCTCCAAGAGACCCAGTACTTC. Its protein is CASSKGLAALQETQYF.

The chain joins TRBV6-5 to TRBJ1-2, with D perhaps TRBD1 (6 bases). This CDR3 region has 13 residues. In germline, CDR1 is MNHEY, CDR2 SVGAGI. The V and J ends lost 8 bases and 9 bases respectively, with 19 bases between them. The CDR3, as DNA: TGTGCCAGCCACCAGGGGCCGCTCTCCCGCTACACCTTC. Translated, it gives CASHQGPLSRYTF.

The genes are TRBV6-6 and TRBJ2-6; weak D call: TRBD1 (6 bases). CDR1 MNHNY and CDR2 SVGAGI come from the germline V gene (reference sequence). This CDR3 is 16 amino acids long. V lost 7 bases to trimming and J lost 0 bases, with 13 bases between them. CDR3 nucleotides: TGTGCCAGCACCTTGGACAGTCCCTCTGGGGCCAACGTCCTGACTTTC. It specifies CASTLDSPSGANVLTF.

This clone was seen a handful of times. The gene calls are TRBV29-1 and TRBJ1-5; 8 bases match TRBD1. The CDR3 sequence is 13 residues long. The V gene's germline CDR1 is SQVTM and CDR2 ANQGSEA. Germline trimming cut 6 bases from V and 4 bases from J; bases unmatched to any gene: 5. DNA for the CDR3: TGCAGCGTCGCGGACAGGGCTAATCAGCCCCAGCATTTT. It is translated as CSVADRANQPQHF.

There are a few counts of this clone. The chain has TRBV6-1 and TRBJ1-3; the match to TRBD1 covers 8 bases. This CDR3 is 14 amino acids long. The V gene end was trimmed by 1 base and the J gene end by 8 bases; junction bases not matched to a gene: 4. Germline CDR1 MNHNS, CDR2 SASEGT. The CDR3 is CASSEGTGIYTIYF. Written as DNA, the CDR3 is TGTGCCAGCAGTGAAGGGACAGGGATATACACCATATATTTT.

The chain is built from TRBV7-2 and TRBJ2-2, with 7 nucleotides matching TRBD2. The V gene end was trimmed by 1 base and the J gene end by 5 bases; junction bases not matched to a gene: 1. The CDR3 extends over 14 amino acids. The germline gives CDR1 SGHTA, CDR2 FQGNSA. The CDR3 DNA reads as TGTGCCAGCAGCTTAGGGACTAGAACCGGGGAGCTGTTTTTT. Its protein product is CASSLGTRTGELFF. Full variable domain (rest looked up from reference TRBV7-2 and TRBJ2-2): GAGVSQSPSNKVTEKGKDVELRCDPISGHTALYWYRQSLGQGLEFLIYFQGNSAPDKSGLPSDRFSAERTGGSVSTLTIQRTQQEDSAVYLCASSLGTRTGELFFGEGSRLTVL.

This clone was seen a few times. The gene calls are TRBV7-9 and TRBJ2-1; no clear D gene. Per the germline V gene, CDR1 is SEHNR and CDR2 is FQNEAQ (reference sequence). The CDR3 consists of 11 residues. Trimming took 3 bases from V and 8 from J, leaving 5 bases between them. CDR3 nucleotides: TGTGCCAGCAGCTTGAGCTATGAGCAGTTCTTC. Encoded protein: CASSLSYEQFF.

The chain couples TRBV29-1 to TRBJ2-1; 8 positions agree with TRBD1. The CDR3 runs 16 residues. Germline V lookup: CDR1 SQVTM, CDR2 ANQGSEA. V lost 6 bases, J lost 3 bases, and 13 bases stayed unmatched. The CDR3 sequence: CSVTNLGQAIYNEQFF. Here the CDR3 DNA reads TGCAGCGTCACCAACCTGGGACAGGCTATCTACAATGAGCAGTTCTTC.

A word on this clone: Its ends do not fully match the called genes, so a read error is possible. This chain uses TRBV6-5 with TRBJ2-1; 10 bases fit TRBD2. Germline CDR1 MNHEY, CDR2 SVGAGI. This CDR3 has 14 residues. In nucleotides, the CDR3 is TGTGCCAGCAGTGAACTAGCGGGGTACAATGGGCAGTTCTTC. It translates to CASSELAGYNGQFF.

The chain links TRBV7-2 to TRBJ1-5; 7 bases align to TRBD1. The junction had 16 bases not matched to a gene; V was cut back by 5 bases and J by 3 bases. The CDR3 runs to 18 residues. From germline, CDR1 is SGHTA and CDR2 FQGNSA. CDR3 sequence (DNA): TGTGCCAGCAGCGTTTGGGATGGGGAGACAGGGACCAATCAGCCCCAGCATTTT. Translated: CASSVWDGETGTNQPQHF.

The chain links TRBV6-1 to TRBJ1-2; tentatively, D is TRBD1 (6 bases). The length of the CDR3 is 16 residues. The germline V gene encodes CDR1 MNHNS and CDR2 SASEGT. V lost 3 bases, J lost 2 bases, and 16 bases lay in between. CDR3 bases: TGTGCCAGCAGTGACGCCCAATTTGGGGGCAACTATGGCTACACCTTC. Translated: CASSDAQFGGNYGYTF.

The V call is TRBV30, the J call TRBJ2-3; a possible D gene is TRBD2 (6 bases). This CDR3 spans 14 amino acids. Germline CDR1 and CDR2: GTSNPN and SVGIG (reference sequence). V lost 4 bases to trimming and J lost 1 base, with 12 bases between them. CDR3 amino acids: CAWTYSSGTDTQYF. CDR3 nucleotide sequence: TGTGCCTGGACCTACTCTAGCGGCACAGATACGCAGTATTTT.

The chain combines TRBV9 with TRBJ2-1; D might be TRBD2 (6 bases). Germline V lookup: CDR1 SGDLS, CDR2 YYNGEE. Between the trimmed V and J ends, which lost 9 bases and 8 bases, there was a span of 12 bases. This CDR3 region has 11 residues. This CDR3 is CATAREDEQFF. The CDR3 DNA reads TGTGCCACCGCGAGGGAGGATGAGCAGTTCTTC.

This rearrangement joins TRBV9 to TRBJ1-1; tentatively, D is TRBD1 (5 bases). Germline V gives CDR1 SGDLS, CDR2 YYNGEE. Trimming removed 3 bases at V and 0 bases at J, with 12 bases between. This CDR3 contains 15 residues. The CDR3 sequence: CASSADSNMNTEAFF. For the CDR3, the DNA is TGTGCCAGCAGCGCCGACAGTAACATGAACACTGAAGCTTTCTTT. The variable domain in full, completed from reference TRBV9 and TRBJ1-1, reads DSGVTQTPKHLITATGQRVTLRCSPRSGDLSVYWYQQSLDQGLQFLIQYYNGEERAKGNILERFSAQQFPDLHSELNLSSLELGDSALYFCASSADSNMNTEAFFGQGTRLTVV.

The chain recombines TRBV6-1 with TRBJ1-5; no firm D call. From germline, CDR1 is MNHNS and CDR2 SASEGT. Deletions cut 2 bases from V and 4 bases from J, with 6 bases between. The CDR3 has 13 amino acids. The CDR3 protein is CASSESQNQPQHF. The DNA for the CDR3 is TGTGCCAGCAGTGAAAGTCAGAATCAGCCCCAGCATTTT.

The chain recombines TRBV4-3 with TRBJ1-2; 7 bases agree with TRBD1. V shed 0 bases, J shed 5 bases, and the junction held 12 bases outside the gene matches. Germline lookup yields CDR1 LGHNA and CDR2 YSLEER. The length of the CDR3 is 17 residues. CDR3 protein: CASSQELIDRAPYGYTF. The CDR3 DNA follows: TGCGCCAGCAGCCAAGAGCTGATAGACAGGGCCCCTTATGGCTACACCTTC.

V gene TRBV28 combines with J gene TRBJ2-1; the match to TRBD2 covers 14 bases. V dropped 9 bases and J dropped 7; count of bases not matched to a gene: 2. The CDR3 is 13 residues long. Germline values: CDR1 MDHEN, CDR2 SYDVKM. The DNA for the CDR3 is TGTGCCAGTTGGACTAGCGGGAGGAATGAGCAGTTCTTC. Translating it yields CASWTSGRNEQFF.

This clone was counted a single time. J is TRBJ1-1 and V is TRBV30; maybe TRBD1 (6 bases). CDR1 and CDR2 (germline): GTSNPN, SVGIG (reference sequence). V was pared by 2 bases and J by 4 bases, with 17 bases between. CDR3 length equals 15 residues. The CDR3 is CAWSLAGDWATEAFF. The CDR3 bases are TGTGCCTGGAGTCTGGCAGGGGATTGGGCCACTGAAGCTTTCTTT.

In DNA form, the CDR3 reads TGCAGCGTTGAAGTTCGAAGACTAGTCTACAATGAGCAGTTCTTC. It translates to CSVEVRRLVYNEQFF. The genes are TRBV29-1 and TRBJ2-1; D is perhaps TRBD2 (6 bases). Per germline, CDR1 SQVTM and CDR2 ANQGSEA. CDR3 length equals 15 residues. V lost 1 base, J lost 3 bases, and 13 bases lay in between.